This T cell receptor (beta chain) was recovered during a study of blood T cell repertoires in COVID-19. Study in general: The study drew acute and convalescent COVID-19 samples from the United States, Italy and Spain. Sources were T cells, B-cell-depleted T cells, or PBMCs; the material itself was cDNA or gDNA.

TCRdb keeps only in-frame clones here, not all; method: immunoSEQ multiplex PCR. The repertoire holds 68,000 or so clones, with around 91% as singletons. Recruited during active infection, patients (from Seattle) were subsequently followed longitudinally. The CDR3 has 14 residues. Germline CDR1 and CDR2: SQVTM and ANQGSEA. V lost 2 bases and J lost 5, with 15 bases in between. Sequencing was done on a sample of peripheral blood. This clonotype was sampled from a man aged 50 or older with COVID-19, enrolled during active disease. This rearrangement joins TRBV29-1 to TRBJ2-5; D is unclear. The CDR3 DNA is TGCAGCGTTGAATTGGCCAGTTGGGCTGAGACCCAGTACTTC. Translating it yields CSVELASWAETQYF.